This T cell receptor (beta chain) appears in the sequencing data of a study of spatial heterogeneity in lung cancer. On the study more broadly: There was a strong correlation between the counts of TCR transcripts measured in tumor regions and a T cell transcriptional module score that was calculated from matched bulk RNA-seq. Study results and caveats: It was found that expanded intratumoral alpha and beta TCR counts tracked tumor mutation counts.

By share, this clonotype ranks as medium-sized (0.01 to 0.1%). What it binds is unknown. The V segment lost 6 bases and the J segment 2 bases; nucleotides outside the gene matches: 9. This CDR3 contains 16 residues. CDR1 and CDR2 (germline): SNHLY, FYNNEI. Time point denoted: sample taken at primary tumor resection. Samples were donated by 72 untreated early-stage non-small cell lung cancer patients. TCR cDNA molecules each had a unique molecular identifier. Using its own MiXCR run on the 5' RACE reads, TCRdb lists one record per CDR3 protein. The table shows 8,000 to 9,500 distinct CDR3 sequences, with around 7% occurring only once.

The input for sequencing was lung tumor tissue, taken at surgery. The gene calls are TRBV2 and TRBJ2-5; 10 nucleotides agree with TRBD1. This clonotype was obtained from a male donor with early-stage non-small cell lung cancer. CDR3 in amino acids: CASSPPTGGGQETQYF. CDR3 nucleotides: TGTGCCAGCAGCCCGCCGACAGGGGGCGGGCAAGAGACCCAGTACTTC.